These T cell receptor beta chains were read from a single sample in a study of blood T cell repertoires in COVID-19. Using immunoSEQ multiplex PCR, the repertoire was profiled, and TCRdb retains in-frame clones only, with some absent. This repertoire shows roughly 73,000 clones, approximately 92% found once; its top ten account for roughly 9%. Sequenced material: peripheral blood. Receptors originate from an elderly man with acute or convalescent COVID-19. CDR3s include the opening cysteine and the closing phenylalanine or tryptophan. D genes are given only for firm matches. Size values are once, few and many counts, or a class for expanded clones, and some rows have none.

abundance,d_gene,j_gene,v_gene,CDR3aa,CDR3nt
few,NA,TRBJ2-3,TRBV6-1,CASSEQGDTQYF,TGTGCCAGCAGTGAACAGGGGGATACGCAGTATTTT
NA,TRBD1,TRBJ1-2,TRBV19,CASTEGTGGSVNYGYTF,TGTGCCAGTACCGAGGGGACAGGGGGAAGCGTTAACTATGGCTACACCTTC
NA,TRBD1,TRBJ1-5,TRBV7-8,CASSRLQGNQPQHF,TGTGCCAGCAGCCGACTACAGGGGAATCAGCCCCAGCATTTT
NA,TRBD1,TRBJ1-6,TRBV2,CATSLGTDNSPLHF,TGTGCCACCTCCCTCGGGACAGATAATTCACCCCTCCACTTT
NA,NA,TRBJ1-5,TRBV4-1,CASSQDLGLRGGSNQPQHF,TGCGCCAGCAGCCAAGATTTGGGACTCCGGGGCGGTAGCAATCAGCCCCAGCATTTT
NA,TRBD1,TRBJ1-4,TRBV30,CAWGAGTVNEKLFF,TGTGCCTGGGGTGCCGGGACAGTTAATGAAAAACTGTTTTTT
NA,NA,TRBJ2-4,TRBV30,CAWSVGQLAKNIQYF,TGTGCCTGGAGTGTAGGACAGCTAGCCAAAAACATTCAGTACTTC
NA,TRBD1,TRBJ2-7,TRBV18,CASSLLTGTGSVNEQYF,TGTGCCAGCTCACTACTAACCGGGACAGGGTCTGTGAACGAGCAGTACTTC
NA,TRBD1,TRBJ1-2,TRBV2,CASWAGTGKVWEGYTF,TGTGCCAGCTGGGCCGGGACAGGGAAGGTTTGGGAAGGCTACACCTTC
NA,NA,TRBJ1-2,TRBV7-5,CVRSAPPGQGVHGYTF,TGTGTCAGAAGCGCACCTCCGGGACAGGGAGTGCATGGCTACACCTTC
NA,NA,TRBJ2-1,TRBV29-1,CSVLYNEQFF,TGCAGCGTCCTGTACAATGAGCAGTTCTTC
NA,TRBD2,TRBJ2-7,TRBV10-3,CATVAGVGYEQYF,TGTGCCACCGTAGCGGGGGTTGGCTACGAGCAGTACTTC
NA,NA,TRBJ2-1,TRBV30,CAWSAGLLSSYNEQFF,TGTGCCTGGAGTGCGGGACTCCTTAGCTCCTACAATGAGCAGTTCTTC
NA,TRBD1,TRBJ1-1,TRBV27,CASSQPPGQGEGAFF,TGTGCCAGCAGCCAACCTCCGGGACAGGGGGAGGGAGCTTTCTTT
NA,TRBD2,TRBJ2-2,TRBV4-1,CASSQASGGELFF,TGCGCCAGCAGCCAGGCTAGCGGCGGGGAGCTGTTTTTT
NA,NA,TRBJ2-1,TRBV7-8,CASSFRGEQFF,TGTGCCAGCAGCTTTCGAGGGGAGCAGTTCTTC
NA,NA,TRBJ1-3,TRBV9,CASSVEGGGNTIYF,TGTGCCAGCAGCGTAGAAGGCGGAGGAAACACCATATATTTT
few,TRBD2,TRBJ2-1,TRBV24-1,CATSDSLGAGGSQEQFF,TGTGCCACCAGTGATTCCCTGGGAGCGGGAGGATCCCAAGAGCAGTTCTTC
NA,TRBD1,TRBJ1-2,TRBV4-1,CASSLFGTGEFRGYTF,TGCGCCAGCAGCCTTTTCGGGACAGGGGAGTTCCGTGGCTACACCTTC
NA,NA,TRBJ1-1,TRBV28,CASSPHGGRTEAFF,TGTGCCAGCAGTCCCCACGGGGGGAGGACTGAAGCTTTCTTT
NA,NA,TRBJ1-1,TRBV20-1,CSARWPEAFF,TGCAGTGCTCGCTGGCCTGAAGCTTTCTTT
NA,NA,TRBJ2-2,TRBV5-5,CASISGTLNTGELFF,TGTGCCAGCATCTCGGGAACACTCAACACCGGGGAGCTGTTTTTT
NA,NA,TRBJ1-2,TRBV6-5,CASSYGEEPNYGYTF,TGTGCCAGCAGTTACGGGGAGGAACCTAACTATGGCTACACCTTC
NA,TRBD1,TRBJ2-3,TRBV9,CASTFQLQGTTDTQYF,TGTGCCAGCACCTTCCAACTACAGGGGACAACAGATACGCAGTATTTT
NA,TRBD1,TRBJ1-2,TRBV6-1,CASSDGTGPSYGYTF,TGTGCCAGCAGTGATGGGACAGGTCCCTCTTATGGCTACACCTTC
NA,TRBD2,TRBJ2-3,TRBV9,CASSVQTSGTTDTQYF,TGTGCCAGCAGCGTGCAGACTAGCGGGACGACAGATACGCAGTATTTT
few,TRBD2,TRBJ2-7,TRBV5-4,CASSLGSGGRYEQYF,TGTGCCAGCAGCTTGGGTAGCGGGGGACGGTACGAGCAGTACTTC
NA,NA,TRBJ1-3,TRBV7-3,CASSLGGNSGNTIYF,TGTGCCAGCAGCTTGGGGGGTAACTCTGGAAACACCATATATTTT
NA,NA,TRBJ1-3,TRBV25-1,CASSDRFDPGNTIYF,TGTGCCAGCAGTGACAGGTTTGATCCTGGAAACACCATATATTTT
once,TRBD1,TRBJ1-5,TRBV18,CASKTGGDQPQHF,TGTGCCAGCAAGACAGGGGGCGATCAGCCCCAGCATTTT
NA,TRBD1,TRBJ2-7,TRBV3-1/TRBV3-2,CASSPGTGPLNF,TGTGCCAGCAGCCCCGGGACAGGGCCCTTGAACTTC
NA,TRBD1,TRBJ1-6,TRBV30,CAWSVGWTGNYNSPLHF,TGTGCCTGGAGTGTAGGATGGACAGGGAATTATAATTCACCCCTCCACTTT
NA,NA,TRBJ1-5,TRBV15,CATSGVYYREIKPQHF,TGTGCCACCAGCGGCGTCTATTACAGGGAAATTAAGCCCCAGCATTTT
few,TRBD1,TRBJ1-2,TRBV4-1,CASSQLLGTGGNGYTF,TGCGCCAGCAGCCAACTTCTCGGGACAGGGGGCAATGGCTACACCTTC
NA,TRBD1,TRBJ1-1,TRBV7-9,CASSLGWGRGQWDTEAFF,TGTGCCAGCAGCTTAGGGTGGGGCAGGGGGCAATGGGACACTGAAGCTTTCTTT
NA,NA,TRBJ2-1,TRBV6-5,CASKFSSYNEQFF,TGTGCCAGCAAATTCAGCTCCTACAATGAGCAGTTCTTC
NA,NA,TRBJ1-2,TRBV19,CASRWGGGNGYTF,TGTGCCAGTAGGTGGGGCGGTGGAAATGGCTACACCTTC
NA,NA,TRBJ1-1,TRBV21-1,CASSKWGGGSCEAFF,NA
NA,NA,TRBJ1-4,TRBV27,CASSELPGLRKLFF,TGTGCCAGCAGCGAGCTCCCGGGGTTGAGAAAACTGTTTTTT
NA,NA,TRBJ2-1,TRBV3-1/TRBV3-2,CASRSTGSLGNEQFF,TGTGCCAGCAGGTCCACGGGGAGTTTAGGAAATGAGCAGTTCTTC
NA,TRBD2,TRBJ2-1,TRBV7-2,CASSLVGAGGIGEQFF,TGTGCCAGCAGCTTAGTTGGAGCGGGAGGAATAGGGGAGCAGTTCTTC
NA,NA,TRBJ2-7,TRBV3-1/TRBV3-2,CASSHLDRYEQYF,TGTGCCAGCAGCCACCTGGACAGATACGAGCAGTACTTC
NA,TRBD1,TRBJ1-5,TRBV7-2,CASSRRTGGEGQPQHF,TGTGCCAGCAGTAGGCGGACAGGGGGGGAAGGACAGCCCCAGCATTTT
NA,TRBD1,TRBJ1-1,TRBV5-5,CASSLPGTGAGAFF,TGTGCCAGCAGCTTGCCGGGGACAGGGGCGGGAGCTTTCTTT
once,TRBD2,TRBJ2-1,TRBV2,CASRPLAAPYNEQFF,TGTGCCAGCAGACCTCTAGCGGCCCCCTACAATGAGCAGTTCTTC
NA,TRBD2,TRBJ2-3,TRBV4-1,CASSHRLAARADTQYF,TGCGCCAGCAGCCACCGACTAGCAGCTCGGGCCGATACGCAGTATTTT